The rows below give T cell receptor beta chains drawn from one sample of a study of control samples from healthy donors and cancer patients. TCRdb's copy holds only in-frame clones and misses some; the assay was immunoSEQ multiplex PCR. The repertoire holds tens of thousands of clones, with approximately 84% as singletons. The sequencing input was PBMCs. Source of these receptors: a man in his 70s with lung cancer. Each CDR3 is given with its conserved first and last residue. The D gene is left open where the match is weak. The listing skips clone size in some rows; elsewhere it reads once, few, many or a size class.

len,abundance,v_gene,d_gene,j_gene,CDR3aa,CDR3nt
14,NA,TRBV30,NA,TRBJ1-5,CAWSVGTGRGPQHF,TGTGCCTGGAGTGTAGGGACGGGAAGAGGGCCCCAGCATTTT
13,NA,TRBV5-6,NA,TRBJ2-7,CATTILPLYEQYF,TGTGCCACCACAATCCTCCCCCTTTACGAGCAGTACTTC
11,NA,TRBV30,NA,TRBJ2-5,CAWTGTETQYF,TGTGCCTGGACTGGGACAGAGACCCAGTACTTC
15,NA,TRBV11-2,TRBD2,TRBJ2-7,CASSLTSGRSYEQYF,TGTGCCAGCAGCTTGACTAGCGGGAGATCCTACGAGCAGTACTTC
21,NA,TRBV6-2/TRBV6-3,NA,TRBJ2-2,CASSYSDPGLRILTNTGELFF,TGTGCCAGCAGTTATTCTGACCCGGGACTCCGGATATTAACGAACACCGGGGAGCTGTTTTTT
15,once,TRBV11-2,NA,TRBJ1-1,CASSFSQAANTEAFF,TGTGCCAGCAGCTTCTCGCAGGCCGCGAACACTGAAGCTTTCTTT
15,NA,TRBV11-2,TRBD1,TRBJ1-5,CASSSGQGADQPQHF,TGTGCCAGCAGTTCCGGACAGGGGGCTGATCAGCCCCAGCATTTT
15,NA,TRBV25-1,TRBD1,TRBJ1-1,CASSAPTGVNTEAFF,TGTGCCAGCAGTGCGCCGACAGGGGTAAACACTGAAGCTTTCTTT
14,NA,TRBV19,NA,TRBJ1-5,CASSNPGGNQPQHF,TGTGCCAGTAGTAACCCAGGGGGCAATCAGCCCCAGCATTTT
18,NA,TRBV28,NA,TRBJ1-3,CASSFRSRGPLSSNTIYF,TGTGCCAGCAGTTTTAGGAGTCGAGGCCCACTATCCTCAAACACCATATATTTT
18,NA,TRBV3-1/TRBV3-2,TRBD2,TRBJ2-2,CASSLWTSGGSNTGELFF,TGTGCCAGCAGCCTATGGACTAGCGGGGGGTCGAACACCGGGGAGCTGTTTTTT
14,NA,TRBV10-1,NA,TRBJ1-4,CASSESGGSEKLFF,TGCGCCAGCAGTGAATCGGGGGGCAGTGAAAAACTGTTTTTT
14,NA,TRBV6-5,NA,TRBJ1-5,CASRQTASNQPQHF,TGTGCCAGTCGACAGACGGCTAGCAATCAGCCCCAGCATTTT
18,NA,TRBV14,TRBD2,TRBJ2-2,CASSRITSGGRVTGELFF,TGTGCCAGCAGCCGGATTACTAGCGGGGGTCGGGTCACCGGGGAGCTGTTTTTT
12,NA,TRBV5-4,NA,TRBJ1-2,CASSMWGGGYTF,TGTGCCAGCAGCATGTGGGGGGGTGGCTACACCTTC
14,once,TRBV19,NA,TRBJ1-2,CASSIDRSRGGYTF,TGTGCCAGTAGTATAGATCGCTCCAGGGGCGGCTACACCTTC
14,NA,TRBV7-3,NA,TRBJ2-3,CASSARDQWDTQYF,TGTGCCAGCAGCGCCCGGGACCAGTGGGATACGCAGTATTTT
18,NA,TRBV9,TRBD2,TRBJ2-3,CASSPNSRLAGGADTQYF,TGTGCCAGCAGCCCAAATTCTAGACTAGCGGGGGGAGCAGATACGCAGTATTTT
13,NA,TRBV12-3/TRBV12-4,NA,TRBJ2-7,CASSFNQGYEQYF,TGTGCCAGCAGTTTTAATCAGGGCTACGAGCAGTACTTC
15,NA,TRBV10-3,TRBD2,TRBJ2-6,CAISLAGTGANVLTF,TGTGCCATCAGCCTAGCGGGGACTGGGGCCAACGTCCTGACTTTC
14,NA,TRBV21-1,NA,TRBJ2-7,CASSKAEGDGEQYF,TGTGCCAGCAGCAAAGCCGAAGGGGACGGCGAGCAGTACTTC
14,NA,TRBV28,TRBD1,TRBJ1-2,CASRPGTGSYGYTF,TGTGCCAGCAGACCTGGGACAGGTTCATATGGCTACACCTTC
14,NA,TRBV3-1/TRBV3-2,NA,TRBJ2-1,CASSPWGSYNEQFF,TGTGCCAGCAGCCCATGGGGGTCCTACAATGAGCAGTTCTTC